This T cell receptor (beta chain) appears in the sequencing data of a study of T cell changes during pregnancy in multiple sclerosis. CDR1 and CDR2 from the germline V gene are SGHTA and FQGTGA. This CDR3 is built from 16 residues. V shed 2 bases, J shed 2 bases, and the junction held 6 bases outside the gene matches. The data were produced by immunoSEQ multiplex PCR, yet TCRdb's version contains in-frame clones alone and is incomplete. Of tens of thousands of clones in the sample, about 92% were seen once. This receptor was identified in a female donor in good health, enrolled as a control in a pregnancy study. The material was peripheral blood, obtained in the second trimester of pregnancy. V is TRBV7-3 and J is TRBJ2-3, with TRBD2 matching over 8 bases. DNA for the CDR3: TGTGCCAGCAGCTTACTTAGCGGGGTACCCACAGATACGCAGTATTTT. The encoded protein is CASSLLSGVPTDTQYF.